The 5 T cell receptor beta chains in this list originate from one sample, sequenced in a study of graft-versus-host responses after intestinal transplantation. The protocol was immunoSEQ multiplex PCR, while the TCRdb copy is restricted to in-frame clones and leaves out a portion. Among roughly 93,000 clones, around 93% were seen once, and the ten largest hold roughly 0.4%. The antigens for these receptors are not known. This sample comprised unstimulated CD8+ T cells sorted from spleen or lymph node cells, obtained before transplant. These receptors were obtained from a human donor who was the organ donor for an intestinal transplant.

The chain uses TRBV28 and TRBJ2-1; 7 bases line up with TRBD2. Germline V CDR1 and CDR2: MDHEN, SYDVKM. V shed 2 bases, J shed 2 bases, and the junction held 3 bases outside the gene matches. The CDR3 is made up of 15 amino acids. As DNA, the CDR3 is TGTGCCAGCAGTTTAGACGGGAGGCCCTACAATGAGCAGTTCTTC. This encodes CASSLDGRPYNEQFF. The full variable domain, completed using reference TRBV28 and TRBJ2-1, is DVKVTQSSRYLVKRTGEKVFLECVQDMDHENMFWYRQDPGLGLRLIYFSYDVKMKEKGDIPEGYSVSREKKERFSLILESASTNQTSMYLCASSLDGRPYNEQFFGPGTRLTVL.

V usage is TRBV21-1 and J usage is TRBJ1-6. TRBV21-1 has pseudogene status. The CDR3 is made up of 18 amino acids. CDR3 loop: CASSKDSEGTYYNSPLHF. Written as DNA, the CDR3 is TGTGCCAGCAGCAAAGATAGTGAGGGAACCTACTATAATTCACCCCTCCACTTT.

This chain links TRBV7-9 with TRBJ2-3; 7 bases map to TRBD1. CDR3 length: 15 residues. Germline CDR1 SEHNR, CDR2 FQNEAQ (reference sequence). J lost 4 bases, V lost 5 bases, and 9 bases had no gene match. The CDR3 nucleotides are TGTGCCAGCAGCCCCCGGGACAGAGCAGCAGATACGCAGTATTTT. Its protein product is CASSPRDRAADTQYF.

This chain uses TRBV4-1 with TRBJ1-2; D might be TRBD1 (5 bases). The germline V gene encodes CDR1 MGHRA and CDR2 YSYEKL. The CDR3 length is 14 residues. Between the trimmed V and J ends, which lost 1 base and 4 bases, there was a span of 10 bases. The CDR3 is CASSQVSGIYGYTF. The CDR3 DNA reads TGCGCCAGCAGCCAAGTCTCAGGGATCTATGGCTACACCTTC.

This chain joins TRBV4-3 and TRBJ1-1; the match to TRBD1 covers 7 bases. The CDR3 loop spans 14 amino acids. J lost 8 bases, V lost 1 base, and 7 bases had no gene match. Per germline, CDR1 LGHNA and CDR2 YSLEER. The CDR3 spells CASSQGRTGQEAFF. The CDR3 DNA reads as TGCGCCAGCAGCCAAGGCAGGACGGGACAGGAAGCTTTCTTT.